Here is one T cell receptor beta chain with its context. The sample belongs to a study of blood T cell repertoires in COVID-19. Turning to the study itself: Sites in the United States, Italy and Spain provided acute and convalescent COVID-19 samples.

The CDR3 contains 19 residues. The ends lost 5 bases at V and 3 bases at J; junction bases unmatched: 19. Germline CDR1 and CDR2: SGHAT and FQNNGV. Sequenced by immunoSEQ multiplex PCR; TCRdb stores in-frame clones only, minus some. The repertoire holds some 150,000 clones, with roughly 89% as singletons. Sequencing was done on a sample of peripheral blood. The chain carries TRBV11-2 and TRBJ2-4; 7 bases line up with TRBD1. The receptor comes from a man aged 18 to 29 with active or convalescent COVID-19. In DNA, the CDR3 is TGTGCCAGCAGCCTCCTCCAGGGGGATCTTGGAGGTGACAAAAACATTCAGTACTTC. Residues: CASSLLQGDLGGDKNIQYF.